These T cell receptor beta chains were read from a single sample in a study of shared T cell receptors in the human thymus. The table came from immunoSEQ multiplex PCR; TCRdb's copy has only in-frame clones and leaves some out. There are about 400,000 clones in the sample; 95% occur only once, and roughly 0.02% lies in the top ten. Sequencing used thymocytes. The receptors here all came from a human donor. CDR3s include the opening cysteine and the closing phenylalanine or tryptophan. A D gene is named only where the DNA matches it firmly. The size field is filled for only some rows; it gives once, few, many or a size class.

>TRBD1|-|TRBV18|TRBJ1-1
CASSPLRQGQNTEAFF
TGTGCCAGCTCACCGCTCAGACAGGGGCAGAACACTGAAGCTTTCTTT
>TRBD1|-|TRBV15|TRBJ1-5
CATSRDRDRAHSNQPQHF
TGTGCCACCAGCAGAGATAGGGACAGGGCGCATAGCAATCAGCCCCAGCATTTT
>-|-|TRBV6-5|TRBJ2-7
CASSYRPSDYYEQYF
TGTGCCAGCAGTTACCGTCCTAGCGACTACTACGAGCAGTACTTC
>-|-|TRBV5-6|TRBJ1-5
CASSHLLGSNQPQHF
TGTGCCAGCAGCCACTTGTTAGGGTCCAATCAGCCCCAGCATTTT
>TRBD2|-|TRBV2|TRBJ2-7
CASRASGHYEQYF
TGTGCCAGCAGGGCTAGCGGGCACTACGAGCAGTACTTC
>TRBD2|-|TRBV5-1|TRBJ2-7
CASSLGLGPFGLAGGYYEQYF
TGCGCCAGCAGCTTGGGTTTGGGTCCGTTTGGACTAGCCGGGGGGTACTACGAGCAGTACTTC
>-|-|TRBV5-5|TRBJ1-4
CASSLGKGRGEKLFF
TGTGCCAGCAGCTTGGGAAAGGGACGAGGCGAAAAACTGTTTTTT
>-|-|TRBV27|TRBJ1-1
CASSPRGYHNTEAFF
TGTGCCAGCAGTCCGAGAGGGTATCATAACACTGAAGCTTTCTTT
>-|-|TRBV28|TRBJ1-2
CASPPAKGANYGYTF
TGTGCCAGCCCGCCCGCTAAGGGAGCTAACTATGGCTACACCTTC
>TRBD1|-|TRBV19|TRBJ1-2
CASSIETGGRGYTF
TGTGCCAGTAGTATAGAAACAGGGGGCCGGGGCTACACCTTC
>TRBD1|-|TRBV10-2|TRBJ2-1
CASKGTGDFNEQFF
TGCGCCAGCAAGGGGACAGGGGATTTCAATGAGCAGTTCTTC
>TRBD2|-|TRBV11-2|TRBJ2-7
CASSLQRTSGGSSYEQYF
TGTGCCAGCAGCTTACAACGGACTAGCGGGGGGAGCTCCTACGAGCAGTACTTC
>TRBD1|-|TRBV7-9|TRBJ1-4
CASSLDGDRGNEKLFF
TGTGCCAGCAGCTTAGATGGGGACAGGGGAAATGAAAAACTGTTTTTT
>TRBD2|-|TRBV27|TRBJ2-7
CASSNPGLAEGYYEQYF
TGTGCCAGCAGTAATCCGGGACTAGCGGAGGGCTACTACGAGCAGTACTTC
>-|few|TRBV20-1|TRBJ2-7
CSAVLSYEQYF
TGCAGTGCCGTTCTATCCTACGAGCAGTACTTC
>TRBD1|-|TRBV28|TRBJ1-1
CASPPDRANTEAFF
TGTGCCAGTCCCCCTGACAGGGCGAACACTGAAGCTTTCTTT
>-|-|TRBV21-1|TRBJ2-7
CASSSRTGAYEQYF
TGTGCCAGCAGCAGCCGGACGGGGGCCTACGAGCAGTACTTC
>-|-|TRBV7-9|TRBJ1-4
CASSCRTNEKLFF
TGTGCCAGCAGTTGCCGAACTAATGAAAAACTGTTTTTT
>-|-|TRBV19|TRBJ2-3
CASSPRSTTDTQYF
TGTGCCAGTAGTCCGAGGTCCACCACAGATACGCAGTATTTT
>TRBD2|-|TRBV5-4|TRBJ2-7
CASSSAGTSESYEQYF
TGTGCCAGCAGCTCAGCCGGGACTAGCGAGTCCTACGAGCAGTACTTC
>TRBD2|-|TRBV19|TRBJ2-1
CASSPSGRAGDEQFF
TGTGCCAGTTCCCCTAGCGGGAGGGCCGGGGATGAGCAGTTCTTC
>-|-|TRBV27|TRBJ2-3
CASSIRGVRRPDYTQYF
TGTGCCAGCAGTATCCGGGGCGTACGACGCCCCGACTATACGCAGTATTTT
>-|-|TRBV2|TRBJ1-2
CASSEKGQGRLKYGYTF
TGTGCCAGCAGTGAAAAGGGGCAGGGAAGACTAAAATATGGCTACACCTTC
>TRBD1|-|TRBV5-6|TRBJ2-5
CASSETGAAGRETQYF
TGTGCCAGCAGCGAAACAGGGGCGGCTGGTAGAGAGACCCAGTACTTC
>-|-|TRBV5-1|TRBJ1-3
CASSLDGEASGNTIYF
TGCGCCAGCAGCTTGGATGGGGAAGCGTCTGGAAACACCATATATTTT
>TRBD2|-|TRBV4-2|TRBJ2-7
CASSQDYSGTREGEQYF
TGTGCCAGCAGCCAAGACTACTCCGGGACACGGGAGGGCGAGCAGTACTTC
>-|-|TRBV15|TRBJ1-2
CATSRDIGQSYGYTF
TGTGCCACCAGCAGAGATATTGGACAGAGCTATGGCTACACCTTC
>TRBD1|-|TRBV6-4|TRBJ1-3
CASSVKQGNTIYF
TGTGCCAGCAGCGTGAAACAGGGGAACACCATATATTTT
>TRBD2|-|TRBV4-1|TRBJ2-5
CASSQGGLAGEETQYF
TGCGCCAGCAGCCAAGGGGGACTAGCGGGAGAAGAGACCCAGTACTTC
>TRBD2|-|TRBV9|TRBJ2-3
CASSVRPGLAGDGGTDTQYF
TGTGCCAGCAGCGTCCGTCCGGGACTAGCGGGAGATGGGGGGACAGATACGCAGTATTTT
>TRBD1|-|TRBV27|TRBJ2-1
CASSFSRDRGDHRINEQFF
TGTGCCAGCAGTTTCAGCCGGGACAGGGGGGATCACCGCATCAATGAGCAGTTCTTC
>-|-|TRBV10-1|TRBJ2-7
CASSDRQGYTYEQYF
TGCGCCAGCAGTGATAGGCAAGGTTATACCTACGAGCAGTACTTC
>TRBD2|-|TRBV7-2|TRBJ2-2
CASSLGLAGDTGELFF
TGTGCCAGCAGCTTAGGGTTAGCGGGAGACACCGGGGAGCTGTTTTTT
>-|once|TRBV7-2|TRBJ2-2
CASSLAWRTTGELFF
TGTGCCAGCAGCTTAGCGTGGAGGACCACCGGGGAGCTGTTTTTT
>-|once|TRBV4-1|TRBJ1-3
CASSQVIPANTIYF
TGCGCCAGCAGCCAAGTCATCCCGGCGAACACCATATATTTT
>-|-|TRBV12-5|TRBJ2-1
CASGPDLSNLKINEQFF
TGTGCTAGTGGCCCGGACTTATCGAACCTCAAAATCAATGAGCAGTTCTTC
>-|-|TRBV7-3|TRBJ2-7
CASSLGAGFDYEQYF
TGTGCCAGCAGCCTAGGGGCAGGCTTCGACTACGAGCAGTACTTC
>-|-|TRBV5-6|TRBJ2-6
CASSFLKEGQRGANVLTF
TGTGCCAGCAGCTTCCTTAAGGAGGGTCAAAGGGGGGCCAACGTCCTGACTTTC
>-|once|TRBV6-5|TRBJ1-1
CASSYGRQNTEAFF
TGTGCCAGCAGTTACGGACGGCAGAACACTGAAGCTTTCTTT
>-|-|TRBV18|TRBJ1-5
CASSRRGVYSNQPQHF
TGTGCCAGCTCTCGTCGAGGGGTTTATAGCAATCAGCCCCAGCATTTT
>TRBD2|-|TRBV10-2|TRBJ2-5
CASSLMSGRDQETQYF
TGCGCCAGCAGTTTAATGAGTGGGAGGGACCAAGAGACCCAGTACTTC
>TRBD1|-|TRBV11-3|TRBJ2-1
CASSPDRGQTYNEQFF
TGTGCCAGCAGCCCAGACAGGGGGCAAACCTACAATGAGCAGTTCTTC
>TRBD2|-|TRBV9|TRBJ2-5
CASSVGMTSGNQETQYF
TGTGCCAGCAGCGTAGGAATGACTAGCGGAAACCAAGAGACCCAGTACTTC
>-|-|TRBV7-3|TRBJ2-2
CASSLFARGPTGELFF
TGTGCCAGCAGCTTATTCGCCAGGGGCCCAACCGGGGAGCTGTTTTTT
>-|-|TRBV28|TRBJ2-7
CASSFRRGGRYEQYF
TGTGCCAGCAGTTTCCGGAGGGGGGGGCGTTACGAGCAGTACTTC
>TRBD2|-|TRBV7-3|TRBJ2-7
CASSLSAGDDEQYF
TGTGCCAGCAGCTTAAGTGCGGGAGACGACGAGCAGTACTTC
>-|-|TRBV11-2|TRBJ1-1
CASSLDRDRAFF
TGTGCCAGCAGCTTAGATCGAGACAGGGCTTTCTTT
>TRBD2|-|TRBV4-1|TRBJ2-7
CASSQDRGGLGNEQYF
TGCGCCAGCAGCCAAGATCGGGGGGGTCTAGGGAACGAGCAGTACTTC